This T cell receptor (beta chain) derives from a study of esophageal squamous cell carcinoma under preoperative chemotherapy. On the study more broadly: Both tumor-infiltrating lymphocytes and peripheral blood T cells were profiled.

To note about this clonotype: Its specificity is not known.

Documented time point: before preoperative PTX-NDP chemotherapy. TCRdb reprocessed the PCR reads with MiXCR, giving one entry per CDR3 protein. The sample includes thousands of distinct CDR3 sequences, around 33% of them seen just once. The length of the CDR3 is 15 residues. Trimming cost V 7 bases and J 9 bases; bases outside gene matches: 14. Findings and limits, study-wide: After paclitaxel-nedaplatin, abundant clones were more likely to contract than amplify. Peripheral T cells migrating into the tumor appeared to partly supply post-treatment tumor-infiltrating lymphocytes.

The V call is TRBV12-3 or TRBV12-4, the J call TRBJ2-1, with TRBD1 identical over 8 bases. The clonotype originates from a human donor with esophageal squamous cell carcinoma. The donor label of this sample is uncertain. The specimen was obtained from a patient given preoperative chemotherapy. The CDR3, as DNA: TGTGCCAGCACTCTTGGGGCCGGACAGGGTGGTGAGCAGTTCTTC. It translates to CASTLGAGQGGEQFF.